These 19 T cell receptor beta chains came from one sample sequenced in a study of T cell responses to AZD1222 COVID-19 vaccine. The assay was immunoSEQ multiplex PCR, and TCRdb's table has in-frame clones only and misses some. The table includes approximately 200,000 clones, almost 95% detected once. This specimen consisted of peripheral blood, obtained on day 0 of AZD1222 vaccination. Receptors originate from an adult in good health.

This chain connects TRBV30 to TRBJ2-5; TRBD2 matches at 10 bases. CDR1 and CDR2 (germline): GTSNPN, SVGIG (reference sequence). This CDR3 spans 15 amino acids. With 0 bases clipped from V and 2 bases from J, the junction kept 3 bases outside the gene matches. As DNA, the CDR3 is TGTGCCTGGAGTGTAAAAGCGGGAGGGCAAGAGACCCAGTACTTC. Translated, it gives CAWSVKAGGQETQYF.

This chain links TRBV28 with TRBJ1-2; D gene unclear. This CDR3 region has 14 residues. CDR1 MDHEN and CDR2 SYDVKM come from the germline V gene. V was shortened by 5 bases and J by 4 bases, with 14 bases between the two germline ends. DNA for the CDR3: TGTGCCAGCAGTAAACCGGGTCTACCCTATGGCTACACCTTC. This gives the protein CASSKPGLPYGYTF.

The V gene is TRBV19, the J gene TRBJ1-2; the D is unclear. Germline lookup yields CDR1 LNHDA and CDR2 SQIVND (reference sequence). V lost 3 bases and J lost 3, with 11 bases in between. The CDR3 is 14 residues long. This CDR3 reads CASSIERADYGYTF. The DNA for the CDR3 is TGTGCCAGTAGTATTGAAAGGGCGGACTATGGCTACACCTTC.

This rearrangement joins TRBV9 to TRBJ2-2; D is ambiguous. This CDR3 spans 14 amino acids. The germline V and J ends were trimmed by 0 bases and 3 bases, with 6 bases remaining between them. Germline CDR1 is SGDLS and CDR2 is YYNGEE. CDR3 DNA sequence: TGTGCCAGCAGCGTAGGTCGGCACACCGGGGAGCTGTTTTTT. Translation: CASSVGRHTGELFF.

V gene TRBV6-5 combines with J gene TRBJ2-5; TRBD2 aligns across 7 bases. Unmatched junction bases numbered 6, after V lost 7 bases and J lost 4 bases. This CDR3 comprises 13 residues. Germline CDR1 reads MNHEY; CDR2 reads SVGAGI. CDR3 bases: TGTGCCAGCACAGGCGGGAGTGGAGAGACCCAGTACTTC. It translates to CASTGGSGETQYF.

The J gene is TRBJ2-7, the V gene TRBV28; D might be TRBD1 (5 bases). V dropped 1 base and J dropped 4 bases, with 20 bases sitting between them. Per germline, CDR1 MDHEN and CDR2 SYDVKM. The CDR3 is made up of 17 amino acids. CDR3 amino acids: CASSLYRGGAGLYEQYF. CDR3 DNA sequence: TGTGCCAGCAGTTTATATAGGGGTGGGGCAGGGCTGTACGAGCAGTACTTC.

V and J are TRBV27 and TRBJ2-5; 8 bases fit TRBD1. In germline, CDR1 is MNHEY, CDR2 SMNVEV (reference sequence). The V and J ends lost 5 bases and 5 bases, in that order; junction bases with no gene match: 13. The CDR3 runs 16 residues. Here the CDR3 reads CASSHAPGTGGETQYF. The CDR3 DNA is TGTGCCAGCAGTCATGCGCCCGGGACAGGTGGCGAGACCCAGTACTTC.

The chain couples TRBV5-4 to TRBJ2-3, with D unclear. The CDR3 contains 14 residues. V was cut by 3 bases and J by 2 bases, with 10 bases left in between. In germline, CDR1 is SGHNT, CDR2 YYREEE (reference sequence). The DNA of the CDR3 is TGTGCCAGCAGCTACTTGGCTAACACAGATACGCAGTATTTT. As protein: CASSYLANTDTQYF.

The J gene is TRBJ2-7, the V gene TRBV5-8; TRBD2 matches at 14 bases. The V gene end was trimmed by 2 bases and the J gene end by 5 bases; junction bases not matched to a gene: 6. This CDR3 is built from 16 residues. Germline assignment: CDR1 SGHTS and CDR2 YDEGEE. CDR3 bases: TGTGCCAGCAGCTTTGGACTAGCGGGAGGTTGGAACGAGCAGTACTTC. Translation: CASSFGLAGGWNEQYF.

About this clone itself: The sample holds other DNA sequences that translate to the same CDR3. The rearrangement uses TRBV28 and TRBJ1-5; D ambiguous. This CDR3 has 12 amino acids. Germline V gives CDR1 MDHEN, CDR2 SYDVKM. Trimming cost V 3 bases and J 4 bases, with 4 bases left between them. The CDR3 protein is CASSLGNQPQHF. CDR3 nucleotide sequence: TGTGCCAGCAGTTTGGGGAATCAGCCCCAGCATTTT.

V gene TRBV6-1 combines with J gene TRBJ2-5, with D unclear. The germline CDR1 and CDR2 sequences are MNHNS and SASEGT. There are 17 residues in the CDR3. Trimming pared 1 base from V and 2 bases from J, leaving 17 bases between. DNA of the CDR3: TGTGCCAGCAGTGAAGTTATGCCGGCAGCCTTACAAGAGACCCAGTACTTC. Its translation is CASSEVMPAALQETQYF.

DNA for the CDR3: TGCAGCGTTTGGGGGGGATACCAGGGAATGAACACTGAAGCTTTCTTT. It codes for CSVWGGYQGMNTEAFF. This sequence joins TRBV29-1 and TRBJ1-1; D is perhaps TRBD1 (5 bases). The length of the CDR3 is 16 residues. Germline-derived CDR1 and CDR2 are SQVTM and ANQGSEA. Trimming shortened V by 5 bases and J by 0 bases, and 19 bases separated the two germline ends. Based on the CDR3 plus reference TRBV29-1 and TRBJ1-1, the full variable domain is SAVISQKPSRDICQRGTSLTIQCQVDSQVTMMFWYRQQPGQSLTLIATANQGSEATYESGFVIDKFPISRPNLTFSTLTVSNMSPEDSSIYLCSVWGGYQGMNTEAFFGQGTRLTVV.

J is TRBJ1-5 and V is TRBV7-9; D uncertain. Trimming cost V 1 base and J 9 bases, with 7 bases left between them. Germline values: CDR1 SEHNR, CDR2 FQNEAQ (reference sequence). The CDR3 runs to 12 residues. The CDR3 protein is CASSLEGGPQHF. The CDR3 nucleotides are TGTGCCAGCAGCTTAGAGGGCGGGCCCCAGCATTTT.

CDR3 nucleotide sequence: TGTGCCAGCAGCTTAGGATCTGGGGAAAAACTGTTTTTT. Residues: CASSLGSGEKLFF. The chain joins TRBV7-9 to TRBJ1-4; D gene ambiguous. The germline gives CDR1 SEHNR, CDR2 FQNEAQ (reference sequence). The CDR3 sequence is 13 residues long. Trimming removed 1 base at V and 8 bases at J, with 8 bases between.

The chain couples TRBV6-5 to TRBJ2-1; D uncertain. The CDR3 covers 14 residues. Germline lookup yields CDR1 MNHEY and CDR2 SVGAGI. V lost 6 bases and J lost 7, with 16 bases in between. CDR3: CASRSNGVLNEQFF. CDR3 bases: TGTGCCAGCAGGTCCAACGGCGTACTGAATGAGCAGTTCTTC.

The chain couples TRBV11-3 to TRBJ2-7; D call uncertain. Germline CDR1 and CDR2: SGHNT and YENEEA. Trimming removed 0 bases from V and 3 bases from J, with 6 bases in between. This CDR3 comprises 13 residues. The CDR3 DNA reads as TGTGCCAGCAGCTTAGACTCCGGCTACGAGCAGTACTTC. It translates to CASSLDSGYEQYF.

Remarks on this clone: Other DNA sequences in the sample encode the same CDR3. The chain links TRBV18 to TRBJ1-5; no clear D. The CDR3 extends over 14 amino acids. Trimming removed 2 bases at V and 0 bases at J, with 5 bases between. Germline-derived CDR1 and CDR2 are KGHSH and LQKENI. CDR3: CASSPDYSNQPQHF. Written as DNA, the CDR3 is TGTGCCAGCTCACCAGATTATAGCAATCAGCCCCAGCATTTT.

The chain is built from TRBV6-5 and TRBJ2-1, with D perhaps TRBD1 or TRBD2 (5 bases each). Trimming pared 6 bases from V and 0 bases from J, leaving 12 bases between. This CDR3 is built from 15 residues. In germline, CDR1 is MNHEY, CDR2 SVGAGI. The CDR3 region is CASRTAESSYNEQFF. The CDR3, as DNA: TGTGCCAGCAGGACAGCGGAGAGCTCCTACAATGAGCAGTTCTTC.

The chain carries TRBV3-1 (or the pseudogene TRBV3-2) and TRBJ2-1; D is perhaps TRBD2 (5 bases). CDR3 length: 15 amino acids. Germline V lookup: CDR1 LGHDT, CDR2 YNNKEL (reference sequence). Trimming removed 4 bases from V and 6 bases from J, with 16 bases in between. The DNA for the CDR3 is TGTGCCAGCAGCCCGTCTACAGCGGTCTTCAATGAGCAGTTCTTC. Translation gives CASSPSTAVFNEQFF.